This T cell receptor (beta chain) comes out of a study of technical replicates of blood from a few donors. This clone was seen only once. Sequencing used immunoSEQ multiplex PCR; TCRdb keeps in-frame clones, though not all of them. This table holds over 75,000 clones, approximately 95% found once. The clonotype originates from a human donor in good health. The specimen was T cells isolated from PBMCs.

This CDR3 reads CASSLLTGGSYNEQFF. The CDR3 nucleotides read TGCGCCAGCAGCTTGCTGACAGGGGGCTCCTACAATGAGCAGTTCTTC. This chain connects TRBV5-1 to TRBJ2-1, with TRBD1 identical over 9 bases. Per the germline V gene, CDR1 is SGHRS and CDR2 is YFSETQ. The V gene end was trimmed by 1 base and the J gene end by 0 bases; junction bases not matched to a gene: 2. This CDR3 has 16 amino acids.